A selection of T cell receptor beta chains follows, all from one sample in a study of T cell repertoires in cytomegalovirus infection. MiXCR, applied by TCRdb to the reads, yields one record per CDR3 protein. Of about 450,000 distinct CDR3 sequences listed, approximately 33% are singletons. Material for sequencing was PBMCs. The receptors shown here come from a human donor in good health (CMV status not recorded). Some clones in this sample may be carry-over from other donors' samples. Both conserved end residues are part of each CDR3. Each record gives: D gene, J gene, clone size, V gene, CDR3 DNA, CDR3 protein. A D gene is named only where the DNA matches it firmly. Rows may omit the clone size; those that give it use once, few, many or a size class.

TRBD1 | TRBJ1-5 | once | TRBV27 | TGTGCCAGCAGCAAAAAGACAGGGATGAGCAAGCCCCAGCATTTT | CASSKKTGMSKPQHF
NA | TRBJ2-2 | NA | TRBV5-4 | TGTGCCAGCAGCCAGACGGGGTACTCCACCGGGGAGCTGTTTTTT | CASSQTGYSTGELFF
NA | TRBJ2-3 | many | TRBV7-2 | TGTGCCAGCAGAGCGACTAGAACGGGCACAGATACGCAGTATTTT | CASRATRTGTDTQYF
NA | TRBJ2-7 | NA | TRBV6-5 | TGTGCCAGCAGTTTATACCGGGACGCAGACTACGAGCAGTACTTC | CASSLYRDADYEQYF
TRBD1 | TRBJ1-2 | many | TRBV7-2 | TGTGCCAGCAGCTTGCAGGGGGCAGATGGCTACACCTTC | CASSLQGADGYTF
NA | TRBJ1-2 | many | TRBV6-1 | TGTGCCAGCAGTCGACAGGAGAACTATGGCTACACCTTC | CASSRQENYGYTF
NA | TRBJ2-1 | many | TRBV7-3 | TGTGCCAGCAGCTTAAGGCCTGCAAATGAGCAGTTCTTC | CASSLRPANEQFF
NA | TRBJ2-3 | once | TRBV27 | TGTGCCAGCAGTTTATCGTCTCCCCGCACAGATACGCAGTATTTT | CASSLSSPRTDTQYF
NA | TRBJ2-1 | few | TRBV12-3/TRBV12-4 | TGTGCCAGCAGTTGGGGGCTCAATGAGCAGTTCTTC | CASSWGLNEQFF
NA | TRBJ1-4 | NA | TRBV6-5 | TGTGCCAGCAGTTATGAGGGCAGGGCAAATGAAAAACTGTTTTTT | CASSYEGRANEKLFF
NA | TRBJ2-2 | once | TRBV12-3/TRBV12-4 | TGTGCCAGCAGCCAAGGACAGTATTTCACCGGGGAGCTGTTTTTT | CASSQGQYFTGELFF
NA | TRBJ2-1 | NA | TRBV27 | TGTGCCAGCACTTTAGGGGGGGGATACAATGAGCAGTTCTTC | CASTLGGGYNEQFF
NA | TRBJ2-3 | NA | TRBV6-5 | TGTGCCAGCAGTTACTCCGTCATTCCCGATACGCAGTATTTT | CASSYSVIPDTQYF
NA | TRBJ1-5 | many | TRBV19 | TGTGCCAGTAGTATAGTTTGGGACAGCAATCAGCCCCAGCATTTT | CASSIVWDSNQPQHF
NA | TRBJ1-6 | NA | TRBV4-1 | TGTGCCAGCAGCCAGCCAAACAGCCTCTCCTATAATTCACCCCTCCACTTT | CASSQPNSLSYNSPLHF
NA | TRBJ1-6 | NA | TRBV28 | TGTGCCAGCATTCAGGGGAGCTCCTATAATTCACCCCTCCACTTT | CASIQGSSYNSPLHF
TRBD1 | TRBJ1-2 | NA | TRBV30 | TGTGCCTGGAGTCGCGGGCAGGGGGCTTTAGAGAACTATGGCTACACCTTC | CAWSRGQGALENYGYTF
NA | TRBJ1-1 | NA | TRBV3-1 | TGTGCCAGCAGCCAGGTAGCCGGAACAGGGCTATCGTGGACTGAAGCTTTCTTT | CASSQVAGTGLSWTEAFF
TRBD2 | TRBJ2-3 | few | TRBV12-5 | TGTGCTAGTGCCCTGACTAGCGACATCACAGATACGCAGTATTTT | CASALTSDITDTQYF
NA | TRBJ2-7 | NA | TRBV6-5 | TGTGCCAGCAGTTACGGCACCCGCTACGAGCAGTACTTC | CASSYGTRYEQYF
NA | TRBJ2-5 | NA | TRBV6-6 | TGTGCCAGCAGTTACGCAATGGGTCGGGAGACCCAGTACTTC | CASSYAMGRETQYF
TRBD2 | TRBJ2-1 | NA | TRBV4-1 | TGCGCCAGCAGCCACTGGTGGTTGAGCGGGGGGGCGGATGAGCAGTTCTTC | CASSHWWLSGGADEQFF
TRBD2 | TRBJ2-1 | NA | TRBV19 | TGTGCCACCAAACCGGGGGGTCCGTCCGACAATGAGCAGTTCTTC | CATKPGGPSDNEQFF
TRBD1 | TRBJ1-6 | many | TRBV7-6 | TGTGCCAGCAGCCAGGGACAGGGAGGATCACCCCTCCACTTT | CASSQGQGGSPLHF
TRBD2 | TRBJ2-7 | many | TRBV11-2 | TGTGCCAGCAGCTTAGAGGTGGGACTAGCGGGGGGCCTTTCCTACGAGCAGTACTTC | CASSLEVGLAGGLSYEQYF
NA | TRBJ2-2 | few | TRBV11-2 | TGTGCCAGCAGCTTTATCTGGGGGGCTTCCGGGGAGCTGTTTTTT | CASSFIWGASGELFF
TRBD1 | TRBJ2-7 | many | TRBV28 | TGTGCCAGCAGTTTACTTAACGGACAGGCCTACGAGCAGTACTTC | CASSLLNGQAYEQYF
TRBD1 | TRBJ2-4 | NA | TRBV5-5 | TGTGCCAGCAGGGGTCCGGGACAGAGTCTAGCCAAAAACATTCAGTACTTC | CASRGPGQSLAKNIQYF
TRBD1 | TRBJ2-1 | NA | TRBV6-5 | TGTGCCAGCAGCCGGGGCGGGACAGGGGCTGAGCAGTTCTTC | CASSRGGTGAEQFF
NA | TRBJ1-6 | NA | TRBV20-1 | TGCAGTGCTAGACCCCCCCCTGGGGGGTATAATTCACCCCTCCACTTT | CSARPPPGGYNSPLHF
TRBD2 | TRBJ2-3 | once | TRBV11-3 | TGTGCCAGCAGCTTAGGAGCGGGGGGGTTGCAGTATTTT | CASSLGAGGLQYF
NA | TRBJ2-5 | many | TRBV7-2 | TGTGCCAGCAGCTTATCGGACCCCCCACGGACCCAGTACTTC | CASSLSDPPRTQYF
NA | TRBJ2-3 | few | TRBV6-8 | TGTGCCAGCAGTTACGGCCAGCTGGGGGGGGACACGGGTACGCAGTATTTT | CASSYGQLGGDTGTQYF